The text below deals with one TCR beta chain. Germline V gene lookup returns CDR1 SGHTA and CDR2 FQGNSA. The CDR3 sequence is 14 residues long. Trimming shortened V by 5 bases and J by 3 bases, and 14 bases separated the two germline ends. Clones were sequenced by immunoSEQ multiplex PCR, and TCRdb holds only the in-frame ones, with some missing. Among about 210,000 clones, 81% were seen once, and the ten largest hold 8% to 9.5%. The data derive from a study of blood T cell repertoires in COVID-19. About the study: The United States, Italy and Spain were the sources of the acute and convalescent COVID-19 samples.

The V call is TRBV7-2, the J call TRBJ2-7; D not resolved. The TCR comes from a woman aged 45 to 65 with acute COVID-19. The sample taken for sequencing was PBMCs or T cells enriched from blood (not recorded which). CDR3 loop: CASSVGLNNYEQYF. For the CDR3, the DNA is TGTGCCAGCAGCGTGGGCCTAAATAACTACGAGCAGTACTTC.